This TCR beta chain was sequenced for a study of T cells in Graves' hyperthyroidism and ophthalmopathy. As for the study in general: Peripheral blood collection took place at initial diagnosis, before any treatment.

RNA transcripts provided the source from which TCR beta CDR3 regions were amplified. Researchers ran a first-round RT-PCR on the TCR CDR3 using the HTBI primer set. TCRdb passed the multiplex PCR reads through MiXCR, listing each CDR3 protein once. The sample has about 600,000 distinct CDR3 sequences, about 14% seen once. The study, taken as a whole, reports: Blood held most thyroid clonotypes expanded above 0.001 frequency.

Many counts were recorded for this clonotype. No antigen is known for it. A Clinical Activity Score of at least 3, a NOSPECS grade of at least 4 and a duration under 3 months were recorded in the ophthalmopathy patients. Diagnoses used clinical symptoms, serum thyroxine and TRAb, thyroid ultrasound and orbital computed tomography. V lost 4 bases and J lost 1, with 22 bases in between. The CDR3 sequence is 19 residues long. Sequenced: blood. This sequence joins TRBV12-3 or TRBV12-4 and TRBJ1-4, with D possibly being TRBD1 (6 bases). The clonotype originates from a woman aged 50 to 65 with Graves' ophthalmopathy. This CDR3 reads CASSSPRWGGQLTNEKLFF. CDR3 sequence (DNA): TGTGCCAGCAGTTCCCCGAGGTGGGGGGGGCAGCTAACTAATGAAAAACTGTTTTTT.